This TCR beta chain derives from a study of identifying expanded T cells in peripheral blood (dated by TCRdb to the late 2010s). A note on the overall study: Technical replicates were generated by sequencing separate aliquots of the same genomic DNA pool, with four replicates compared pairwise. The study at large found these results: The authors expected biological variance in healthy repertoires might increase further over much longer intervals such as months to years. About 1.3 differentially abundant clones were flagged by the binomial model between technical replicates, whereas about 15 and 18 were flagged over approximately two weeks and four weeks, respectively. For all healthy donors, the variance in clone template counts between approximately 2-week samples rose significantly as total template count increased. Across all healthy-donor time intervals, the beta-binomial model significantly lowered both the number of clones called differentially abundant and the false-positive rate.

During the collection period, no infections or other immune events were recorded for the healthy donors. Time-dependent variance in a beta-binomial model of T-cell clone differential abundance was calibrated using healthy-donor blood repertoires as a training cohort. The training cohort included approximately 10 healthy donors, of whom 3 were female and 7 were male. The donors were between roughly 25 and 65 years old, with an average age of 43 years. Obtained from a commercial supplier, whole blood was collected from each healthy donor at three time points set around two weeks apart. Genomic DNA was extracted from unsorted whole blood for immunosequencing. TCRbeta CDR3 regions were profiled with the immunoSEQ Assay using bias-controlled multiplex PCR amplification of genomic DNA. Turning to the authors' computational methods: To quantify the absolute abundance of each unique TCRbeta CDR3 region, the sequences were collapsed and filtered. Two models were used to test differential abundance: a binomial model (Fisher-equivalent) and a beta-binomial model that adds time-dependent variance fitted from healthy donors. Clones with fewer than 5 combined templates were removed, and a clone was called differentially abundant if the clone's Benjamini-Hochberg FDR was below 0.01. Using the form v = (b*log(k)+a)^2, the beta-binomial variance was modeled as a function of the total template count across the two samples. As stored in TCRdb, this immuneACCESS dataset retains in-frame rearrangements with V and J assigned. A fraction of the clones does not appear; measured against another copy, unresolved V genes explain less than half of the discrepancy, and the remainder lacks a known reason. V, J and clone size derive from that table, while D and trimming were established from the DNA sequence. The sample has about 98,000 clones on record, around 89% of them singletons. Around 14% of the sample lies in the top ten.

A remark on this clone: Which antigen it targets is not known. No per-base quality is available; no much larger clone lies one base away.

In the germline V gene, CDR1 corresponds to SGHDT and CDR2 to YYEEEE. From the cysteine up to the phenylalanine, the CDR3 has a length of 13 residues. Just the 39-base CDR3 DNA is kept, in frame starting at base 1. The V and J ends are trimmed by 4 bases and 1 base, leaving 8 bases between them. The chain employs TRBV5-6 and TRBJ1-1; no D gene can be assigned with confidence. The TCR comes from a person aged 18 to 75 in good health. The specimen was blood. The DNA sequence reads TGTGCCAGCAGCCTGACACCGAACACTGAAGCTTTCTTT. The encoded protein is CASSLTPNTEAFF.